This record looks at one T cell receptor (beta chain) sequence and its context. This clonotype was seen repeatedly, ten times or more. It lacks a known antigen. The sample holds no much larger clone one base away, and base qualities are not on file. The CDR3 spans 13 residues, from the cysteine through the phenylalanine. The retained sequence is limited to the CDR3, 39 bases, with the frame set at the first base. Via the germline V gene, CDR1 is MNHEY and CDR2 SVGAGI. Trimming removed 2 bases from V and 8 bases from J, leaving 10 bases between the germline ends. The data were obtained in a study of immune heterogeneity within non-small cell lung tumors (dated by TCRdb to 2016 to 2019). Describing the broader study: Histology comprised a handful of squamous cell carcinomas, ten to eleven non-squamous carcinomas and 1 tumor not otherwise specified. The study combined whole-exome sequencing, RNA-seq and TCR beta repertoire sequencing of multiple spatially distinct regions from each NSCLC tumor to examine intratumoral immune heterogeneity. TCR repertoire analysis included about 57 tumor loci from 15 or so patients, whereas transcriptome data included only 40 or so loci from 11 to 12 patients. For mutant peptides 8 to 11 amino acids long, netMHCpan-3.0 predicted neoantigen binding to the HLA alleles of each patient.

The TCR beta CDR3 region was amplified with a multiplex PCR system whose first round ran for 10 cycles using 32 V-gene forward primers and 13 J-gene reverse primers. A QIAGEN Multiplex PCR Kit was used for first-round PCR, and the primer sequences were filed in Chinese patent CN105087789A. Illumina universal primers were added in a second PCR round performed with the Phusion High-Fidelity PCR Kit. Paired-end sequencing of TCR libraries was carried out on the Illumina HiSeq X Ten platform at a read length of 151 bp. The original methods were these. Reads lacking multiplex PCR primers were removed with Cutadapt, read pairs were merged with PEAR, and CDR3 regions were called with MiXCR default settings. Repertoire diversity was assessed by Shannon entropy, and clonality was calculated as one minus the Shannon entropy divided by the ln of the count of productive unique sequences. Clonotypes at a frequency of at least 0.5% were defined as dominant or high-frequency T-cell clones. TCRdb took the public reads, trimmed them with fastp at Q25, ran MiXCR for clone calling and kept in-frame beta chains. Every CDR3 protein is listed once, alongside the most common genes and DNA of its rows. TCRdb's processing, not the authors' own work, is the source of the V and J calls. The sample profile shows some 13,000 distinct CDR3 sequences; about 25% of them were found once. Of the sample, over 10% falls within the top ten clones.

Beyond this particular receptor, the publication reports: Identical dominant CDR3B clonotypes recurred across loci within a patient, yet different tumor locations also harbored unique high-frequency clones. High-frequency TCR beta clonotypes were found to be largely distinct between individual patients. Local tumor mutational burden and local T-cell repertoire clonality had a statistically significant but moderate positive correlation (R around 0.35).

Genomic DNA was extracted from bulk tumor tissue and used as the TCR template, and approximately 600 ng gDNA was amplified per sample. Multiple biopsies per primary tumor were taken during surgery, spaced as far apart as possible within the tumor mass. The study cohort was described as untreated, and patients were newly diagnosed NSCLC cases undergoing curative surgery. The donor group was made up of about 14 newly diagnosed non-small cell lung cancer patients undergoing surgery with curative intent. The resected tumor masses were reviewed by two independent pathologists. Sequencing was performed only on DNA and RNA samples of high quality.

Here the chain combines TRBV6-5 and TRBJ2-1; the D gene is possibly TRBD1 or TRBD2, each agreeing over 5 bases. This clonotype was sampled from a middle-aged man with non-small cell lung cancer. The material sequenced was lung tumor tissue. This receptor has the CDR3 CASSYRGRDEQFF. The nucleotides are TGTGCCAGCAGTTACCGGGGACGTGATGAGCAGTTCTTC.